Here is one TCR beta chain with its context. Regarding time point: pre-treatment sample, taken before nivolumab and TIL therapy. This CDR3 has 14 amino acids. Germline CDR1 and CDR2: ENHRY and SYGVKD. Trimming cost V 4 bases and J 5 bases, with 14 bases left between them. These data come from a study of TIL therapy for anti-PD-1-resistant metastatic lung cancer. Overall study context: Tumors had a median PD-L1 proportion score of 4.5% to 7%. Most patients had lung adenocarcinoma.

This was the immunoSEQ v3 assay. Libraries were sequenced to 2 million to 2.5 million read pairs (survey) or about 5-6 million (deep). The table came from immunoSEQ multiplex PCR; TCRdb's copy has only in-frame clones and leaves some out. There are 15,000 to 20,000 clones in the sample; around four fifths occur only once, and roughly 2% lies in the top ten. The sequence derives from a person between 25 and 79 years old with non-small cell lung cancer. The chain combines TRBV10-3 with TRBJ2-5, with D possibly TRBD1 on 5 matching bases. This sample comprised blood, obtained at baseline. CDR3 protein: CAISVAGNQETQYF. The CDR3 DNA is TGTGCCATCAGTGTGGCAGGGAATCAGGAGACCCAGTACTTC.